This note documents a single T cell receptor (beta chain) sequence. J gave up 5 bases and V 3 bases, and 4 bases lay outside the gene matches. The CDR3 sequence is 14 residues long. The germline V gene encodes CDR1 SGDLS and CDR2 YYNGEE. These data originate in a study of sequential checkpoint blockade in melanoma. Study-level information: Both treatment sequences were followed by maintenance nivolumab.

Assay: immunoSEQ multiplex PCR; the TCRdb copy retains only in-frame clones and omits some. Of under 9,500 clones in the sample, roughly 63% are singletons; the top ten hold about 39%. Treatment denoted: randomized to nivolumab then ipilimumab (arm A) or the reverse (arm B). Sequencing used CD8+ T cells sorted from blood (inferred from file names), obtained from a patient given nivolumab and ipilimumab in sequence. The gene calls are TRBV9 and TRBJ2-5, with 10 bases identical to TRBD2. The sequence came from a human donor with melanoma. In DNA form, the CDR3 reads TGTGCCAGCAGCGCTGGGACTAGCGCTGAGACCCAGTACTTC. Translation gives CASSAGTSAETQYF.